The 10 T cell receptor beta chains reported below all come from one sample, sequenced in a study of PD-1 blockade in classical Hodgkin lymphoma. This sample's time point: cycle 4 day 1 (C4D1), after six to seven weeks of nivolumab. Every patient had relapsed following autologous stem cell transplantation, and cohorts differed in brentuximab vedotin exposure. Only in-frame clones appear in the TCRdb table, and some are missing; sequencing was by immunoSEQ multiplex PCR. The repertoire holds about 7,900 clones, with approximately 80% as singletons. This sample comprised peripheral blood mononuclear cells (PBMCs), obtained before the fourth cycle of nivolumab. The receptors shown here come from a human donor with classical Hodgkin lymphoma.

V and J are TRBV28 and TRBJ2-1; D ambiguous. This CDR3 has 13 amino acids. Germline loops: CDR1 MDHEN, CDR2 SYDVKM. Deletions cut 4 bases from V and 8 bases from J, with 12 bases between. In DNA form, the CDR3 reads TGTGCCAGCAGTTCCGTATGGAGCGATGAGCAGTTCTTC. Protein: CASSSVWSDEQFF.

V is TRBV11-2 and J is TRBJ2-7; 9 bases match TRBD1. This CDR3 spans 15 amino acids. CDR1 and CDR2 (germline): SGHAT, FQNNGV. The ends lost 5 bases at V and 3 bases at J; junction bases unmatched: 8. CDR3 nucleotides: TGTGCCAGCAGCGACCCGGGACAGGGAGTCTACGAGCAGTACTTC. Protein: CASSDPGQGVYEQYF.

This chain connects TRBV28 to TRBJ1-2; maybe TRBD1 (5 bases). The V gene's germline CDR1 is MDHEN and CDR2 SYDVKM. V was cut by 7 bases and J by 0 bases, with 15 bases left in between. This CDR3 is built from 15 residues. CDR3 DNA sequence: TGTGCCAGCAACACGGCTCAGGGTGCTAACTATGGCTACACCTTC. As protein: CASNTAQGANYGYTF.

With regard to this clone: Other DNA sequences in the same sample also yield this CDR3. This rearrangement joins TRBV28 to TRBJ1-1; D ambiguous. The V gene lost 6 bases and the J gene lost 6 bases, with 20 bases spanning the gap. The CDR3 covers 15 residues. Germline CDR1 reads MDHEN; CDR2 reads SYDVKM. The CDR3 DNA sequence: TGTGCCAGCAGCCAGGCGGAAGGGCGCGTACCTGAAGCTTTCTTT. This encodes CASSQAEGRVPEAFF.

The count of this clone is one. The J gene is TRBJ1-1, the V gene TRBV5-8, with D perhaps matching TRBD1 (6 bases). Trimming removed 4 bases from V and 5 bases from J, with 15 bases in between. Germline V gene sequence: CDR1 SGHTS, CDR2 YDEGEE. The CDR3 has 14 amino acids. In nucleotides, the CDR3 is TGTGCCAGCAGCGAGGGACAAGGGGGGACTGAAGCTTTCTTT. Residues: CASSEGQGGTEAFF.

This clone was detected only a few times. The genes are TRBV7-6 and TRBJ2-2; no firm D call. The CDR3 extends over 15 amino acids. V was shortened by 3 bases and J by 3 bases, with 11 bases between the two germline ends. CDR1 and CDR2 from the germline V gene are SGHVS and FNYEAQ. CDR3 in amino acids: CASSFKSGDTGELFF. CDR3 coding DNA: TGTGCCAGCAGCTTCAAATCAGGTGACACCGGGGAGCTGTTTTTT.

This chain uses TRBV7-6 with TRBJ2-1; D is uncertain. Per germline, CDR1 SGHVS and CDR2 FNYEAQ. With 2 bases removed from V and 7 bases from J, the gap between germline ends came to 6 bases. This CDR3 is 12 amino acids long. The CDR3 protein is CASSLNSNEQFF. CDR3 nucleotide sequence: TGTGCCAGCAGCTTAAACTCGAATGAGCAGTTCTTC.

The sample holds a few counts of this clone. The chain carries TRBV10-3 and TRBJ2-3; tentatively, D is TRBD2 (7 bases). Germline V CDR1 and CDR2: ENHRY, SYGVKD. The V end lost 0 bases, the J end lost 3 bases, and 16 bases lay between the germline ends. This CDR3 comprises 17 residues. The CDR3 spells CAISESGGQGRTDTQYF. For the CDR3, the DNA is TGTGCCATCAGTGAGTCGGGGGGGCAGGGCCGAACAGATACGCAGTATTTT.

In DNA, the CDR3 is TGTGCCAGCGAGCACGGGAGTTCCTACGAGCAGTACTTC. This codes for CASEHGSSYEQYF. V and J are TRBV28 and TRBJ2-7; D is possibly TRBD2 (6 bases). The CDR3 runs to 13 residues. Trimming removed 8 bases from V and 1 base from J, with 12 bases in between. Per the germline V gene, CDR1 is MDHEN and CDR2 is SYDVKM.

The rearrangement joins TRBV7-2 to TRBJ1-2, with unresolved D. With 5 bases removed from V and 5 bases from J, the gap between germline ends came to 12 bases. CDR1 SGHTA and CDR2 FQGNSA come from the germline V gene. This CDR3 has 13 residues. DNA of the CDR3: TGTGCCAGCAGCCCTGTCCAAGGATATGGCTACACCTTC. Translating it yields CASSPVQGYGYTF.